The 21 T cell receptor beta chains listed next were all sequenced from one sample in a study of shared clonotypes between healthy human individuals. Naive-designated CD8 cells lacked CD45RO, were positively enriched for CCR7, and omitted terminally differentiated effector memory CD45RA+ cells. Assay: immunoSEQ multiplex PCR; the TCRdb copy retains only in-frame clones and omits some. The table has 2 million or so clones, roughly 95% seen once. Sequencing input: naive CD8+ T cells sorted from blood. The receptors were sampled from a man younger than 30 in good health.

The rearrangement uses TRBV11-2 and TRBJ2-7, with 8 bases lining up with TRBD1. CDR1 and CDR2 (germline): SGHAT, FQNNGV. This CDR3 region has 14 residues. J was trimmed by 6 bases and V by 4 bases; bases with no gene match: 8. The CDR3 region is CASSSGQGLTEQYF. The CDR3 DNA is TGTGCCAGCAGCTCTGGACAGGGTTTAACCGAGCAGTACTTC.

A single count supports this clone. The chain employs TRBV27 and TRBJ2-1; D possibly corresponds to TRBD1 (6 bases). The germline V gene encodes CDR1 MNHEY and CDR2 SMNVEV (reference sequence). This CDR3 region has 14 residues. V lost 6 bases, J lost 8 bases, and 17 bases lay in between. The CDR3 protein is CASSLQGIVDEQFF. CDR3 sequence (DNA): TGTGCCAGCAGCCTACAGGGAATCGTTGATGAGCAGTTCTTC.

The sample holds one count of this clone. CDR3 amino acids: CASGQGSSYEQYF. The CDR3 region has the DNA TGTGCCAGCGGACAGGGAAGTTCCTACGAGCAGTACTTC. The genes are TRBV28 and TRBJ2-7, with 8 bases that match TRBD1. The CDR3 extends over 13 amino acids. The V and J ends lost 8 bases and 1 base, in that order; junction bases with no gene match: 4. Germline values: CDR1 MDHEN, CDR2 SYDVKM.

V usage is TRBV4-1 and J usage is TRBJ2-2; D possibly corresponds to TRBD1 (6 bases). This CDR3 comprises 15 residues. CDR1 is MGHRA, CDR2 YSYEKL, per germline. V was shortened by 1 base and J by 2 bases, with 8 bases between the two germline ends. Here the CDR3 reads CASSQAGHNTGELFF. The CDR3 region has the DNA TGCGCCAGCAGCCAAGCGGGACACAACACCGGGGAGCTGTTTTTT.

The chain is built from TRBV5-1 and TRBJ2-7; possibly TRBD1 for D (5 bases). Germline CDR1 SGHRS, CDR2 YFSETQ. Trimming took 4 bases from V and 2 from J, leaving 16 bases between them. The CDR3 runs 15 residues. CDR3 sequence reads: CASSHLGQGTYEQYF. CDR3 in DNA: TGCGCCAGCAGCCACCTCGGCCAGGGAACCTACGAGCAGTACTTC.

This clone appeared a single time. This chain links TRBV2 with TRBJ1-6, with TRBD1 matching over 7 bases. The CDR3 length is 14 residues. Germline V lookup: CDR1 SNHLY, CDR2 FYNNEI. The trim removed 3 bases at V and 9 bases at J, leaving 5 bases unmatched. The CDR3: CASSDQGGSSPLHF. The CDR3 nucleotides read TGTGCCAGCAGTGATCAAGGGGGCAGTTCACCCCTCCACTTT.

The V gene is TRBV4-1, the J gene TRBJ2-1; D unclear. The germline V gene has CDR1 MGHRA and CDR2 YSYEKL. The CDR3 is 17 amino acids. V lost 0 bases and J 2 bases, leaving 14 bases between the germline ends. CDR3 sequence (DNA): TGCGCCAGCAGCCAAGAAGTGTGGGTAGGCGCCTACAATGAGCAGTTCTTC. This encodes CASSQEVWVGAYNEQFF.

V is TRBV5-5 and J is TRBJ2-7, with 12 bases that match TRBD2. CDR3 length: 16 residues. CDR1 SGHKS and CDR2 YYEKEE come from the germline V gene (reference sequence). Unmatched junction bases numbered 9, after V lost 1 base and J lost 7 bases. CDR3 region: CASSLRLAGASGEQYF. The CDR3, as DNA: TGTGCCAGCAGCTTGAGACTAGCGGGAGCCAGCGGGGAGCAGTACTTC.

The J gene is TRBJ2-1, the V gene TRBV10-1; D gene uncertain. Germline CDR1 is WNHNN and CDR2 is SYGVQD (reference sequence). This CDR3 comprises 11 residues. V was trimmed by 3 bases and J by 9 bases, leaving 6 bases between them. As DNA, the CDR3 is TGCGCCAGCAGTGATGAGGTTGAGCAGTTCTTC. Amino acid sequence: CASSDEVEQFF.

This clone has just a few counts. The chain links TRBV2 to TRBJ1-6; D not certain. V lost 0 bases, J lost 2 bases, and 8 bases lay in between. Germline lookup yields CDR1 SNHLY and CDR2 FYNNEI. CDR3 length: 16 residues. CDR3 sequence (DNA): TGTGCCAGCAGTGAAGCCCCCCCGCCCTATAATTCACCCCTCCACTTT. The encoded protein is CASSEAPPPYNSPLHF.

The chain carries TRBV4-1 and TRBJ2-1; possibly TRBD1 for D (5 bases). The length of the CDR3 is 16 residues. From germline, CDR1 is MGHRA and CDR2 YSYEKL. V was trimmed by 0 bases and J by 7 bases, leaving 16 bases between them. CDR3 region: CASSQEGPGLGNEQFF. The CDR3 region has the DNA TGCGCCAGCAGCCAAGAGGGGCCAGGGTTAGGTAATGAGCAGTTCTTC.

The J gene is TRBJ2-1, the V gene TRBV7-8; tentative D call: TRBD2 (6 bases). V was shortened by 2 bases and J by 8 bases, with 19 bases between the two germline ends. Per the germline V gene, CDR1 is SGHVS and CDR2 is FQNEAQ. This CDR3 is built from 16 residues. The CDR3 spells CASSLSGGMAVDEQFF. CDR3 sequence (DNA): TGTGCCAGCAGCTTATCAGGCGGGATGGCTGTCGATGAGCAGTTCTTC. Full variable domain (outside the CDR3, taken from reference TRBV7-8 and TRBJ2-1): GAGVSQSPRYKVAKRGQDVALRCDPISGHVSLFWYQQALGQGPEFLTYFQNEAQLDKSGLPSDRFFAERPEGSVSTLKIQRTQQEDSAVYLCASSLSGGMAVDEQFFGPGTRLTVL.

The J gene is TRBJ1-6, the V gene TRBV27; possible D gene TRBD1, 5 bases. V lost 7 bases, J lost 7 bases, and 17 bases lay in between. In germline, CDR1 is MNHEY, CDR2 SMNVEV (reference sequence). This CDR3 is built from 15 residues. The DNA for the CDR3 is TGTGCCAGCAACTCTGGGGGGGGGTTAAATTCACCCCTCCACTTT. Amino acid sequence: CASNSGGGLNSPLHF.

The rearrangement links TRBV30 to TRBJ1-1; D perhaps matches TRBD1 (5 bases). The CDR3 is made up of 15 amino acids. Germline CDR1 is GTSNPN and CDR2 is SVGIG (reference sequence). Between the trimmed V and J ends, which lost 3 bases and 7 bases, there was a span of 21 bases. The CDR3 region has the DNA TGTGCCTGGAGCCAGGTCGGGGGGTTGTTTGATGAAGCTTTCTTT. Protein sequence: CAWSQVGGLFDEAFF.

The CDR3 spells CASSPLLPTGINSPLHF. The DNA for the CDR3 is TGTGCCAGCAGTCCCCTCCTTCCGACAGGGATTAATTCACCCCTCCACTTT. This sequence joins TRBV27 and TRBJ1-6; 7 nucleotides line up with TRBD1. The V and J ends lost 5 bases and 6 bases, in that order; junction bases with no gene match: 13. The germline gives CDR1 MNHEY, CDR2 SMNVEV (reference sequence). The CDR3 has 17 amino acids.

The CDR3 reads CASSLSSGDKLYGYTF. For the CDR3, the DNA is TGTGCCAGCAGTTTATCATCCGGGGACAAGCTTTATGGCTACACCTTC. V gene TRBV27 combines with J gene TRBJ1-2; D is perhaps TRBD1 (6 bases). V lost 0 bases, J lost 5 bases, and 16 bases lay in between. The germline gives CDR1 MNHEY, CDR2 SMNVEV (reference sequence). CDR3 length: 16 amino acids.

In the case of this clone: At one boundary the junction diverges from the germline segment, which might be a read error. Within the sample, other DNA sequences also encode this same CDR3. V and J are TRBV4-1 and TRBJ2-7; D remains unclear. The CDR3 contains 13 residues. The germline V gene has CDR1 MGHRA and CDR2 YSYEKL. The CDR3 DNA sequence: TGCGCCAGCAGCCAAGTCGAATTCTACGAGCAGTACTTT. This encodes CASSQVEFYEQYF.

The chain employs TRBV11-1 and TRBJ2-3, with 10 nucleotides matching TRBD1. J gave up 1 base and V 4 bases, and 2 bases lay outside the gene matches. This CDR3 spans 15 amino acids. Germline V gene lookup returns CDR1 SGHAT and CDR2 FQDESV (reference sequence). The CDR3 region is CASSYGTGGTDTQYF. The CDR3 nucleotides read TGTGCCAGCAGCTACGGGACAGGGGGCACAGATACGCAGTATTTT.

This chain joins TRBV4-3 and TRBJ2-7, with 12 nucleotides matching TRBD2. The CDR3 totals 16 residues. Losses at the gene ends were 0 bases for V and 5 bases for J; bases not matched to a gene: 5. Germline V lookup: CDR1 LGHNA, CDR2 YSLEER. The chain's CDR3 is CASSQEQTSGSHEQYF. For the CDR3, the DNA is TGCGCCAGCAGCCAAGAACAGACTAGCGGGAGCCACGAGCAGTACTTC.

A remark on this clone: Other DNA sequences in this specimen translate into the identical CDR3. The chain recombines TRBV4-1 with TRBJ1-3; D is uncertain. Germline CDR1 reads MGHRA; CDR2 reads YSYEKL. The CDR3 extends over 15 amino acids. V was shortened by 0 bases and J by 0 bases, with 6 bases between the two germline ends. The CDR3 DNA sequence: TGCGCCAGCAGCCAAGACAGAAGCTCTGGAAACACCATATATTTT. Protein: CASSQDRSSGNTIYF.

The chain recombines TRBV7-8 with TRBJ2-7; 7 bases align to TRBD1. The CDR3 length is 13 residues. Germline-derived CDR1 and CDR2 are SGHVS and FQNEAQ. After removal of 5 bases from V and 3 bases from J, the junction contained 4 bases not matched to a gene. This chain's CDR3 is CASSRQGDYEQYF. Here the CDR3 DNA reads TGTGCCAGCAGCCGACAGGGAGACTACGAGCAGTACTTC.